Listed below are T cell receptor beta chains from one sample, sequenced in a study of blood T cells in healthy people across ages. One entry per CDR3 protein results from TCRdb running MiXCR on the 5' RACE reads. The sample contains roughly 800,000 distinct CDR3 sequences, approximately 25% of which appear only once. The sample was also reused in another study, on T cells of mothers and their children.

Sequencing input: blood. These receptors were collected from a boy between 10 and 17 years old in good health. Both conserved end residues are trimmed from each CDR3. The order of the fields is J gene, V gene, CDR3 protein.

J gene: TRBJ2-7; V gene: TRBV10-3; CDR3 protein: AISANVAGDNYEQY
J gene: -; V gene: TRBV29-1; CDR3 protein: SVGESGYEQY
J gene: TRBJ2-6; V gene: TRBV7-2; CDR3 protein: ASSPLGQATSGANVLT
J gene: -; V gene: TRBV10-1; CDR3 protein: GTGVTYEQY
J gene: -; V gene: TRBV24-1; CDR3 protein: ATSAWTSYQVNEQF
J gene: -; V gene: TRBV12-3/TRBV12-4; CDR3 protein: ASSSKGEQY
J gene: -; V gene: TRBV11-2; CDR3 protein: ASSFGGTGTGNEQY
J gene: TRBJ2-4; V gene: TRBV4-1; CDR3 protein: ASSQDSGGGKNIQY
J gene: TRBJ1-2; V gene: TRBV12-3/TRBV12-4; CDR3 protein: ASRSGDRYRYGYT
J gene: TRBJ2-5; V gene: TRBV27; CDR3 protein: ASSLSNRGETQY
J gene: TRBJ2-1; V gene: TRBV7-2; CDR3 protein: ASSGGFSYNEQF
J gene: TRBJ2-2; V gene: TRBV5-1; CDR3 protein: ASSSQLGELF
J gene: TRBJ1-5; V gene: TRBV7-3; CDR3 protein: ASSPGSNQPQH
J gene: -; V gene: TRBV18; CDR3 protein: ASSPSLSEQF
J gene: TRBJ2-3; V gene: TRBV29-1; CDR3 protein: SVVWGDTDTQY
J gene: TRBJ1-4; V gene: TRBV6-6; CDR3 protein: ASSYDGGYEKLF
J gene: TRBJ1-5; V gene: TRBV12-3/TRBV12-4; CDR3 protein: ASTSELEQPQH
J gene: TRBJ1-1; V gene: TRBV7-3; CDR3 protein: ASSRDGAGNTEAF
J gene: -; V gene: TRBV4-1; CDR3 protein: ASSQVSDNTYEQY
J gene: TRBJ2-7; V gene: TRBV10-3; CDR3 protein: AISDGKGMGEQY
J gene: TRBJ2-2; V gene: TRBV28; CDR3 protein: ATNPRREGLTGELF
J gene: TRBJ2-5; V gene: TRBV5-5; CDR3 protein: ASTWTSEETQY
J gene: TRBJ2-5; V gene: TRBV5-1; CDR3 protein: ASRGKTGVRETQY